This TCR beta chain was recovered during a study of response to subunit inactivated influenza vaccine. Overall study findings and caveats: Each seasonal flu vaccination may recruit only limited new T cells, authors suggested.

Germline loops: CDR1 MDHEN, CDR2 SYDVKM. This CDR3 comprises 13 residues. Trimming left V 1 base short and J 7 bases short, with 5 bases between. This clonotype has more than one count but fewer than ten. Its specificity is not known. One entry per CDR3 protein results from TCRdb running MiXCR on the RT-PCR reads. The sample includes almost 250,000 distinct CDR3 sequences, about 12% seen only once; the top ten take roughly 7.7%. The clonotype originates from a man between 45 and 60 years old who received an inactivated influenza vaccine. The source material was non-naive T cells sorted from PBMCs, sampled around 15 days before vaccination. The chain links TRBV28 to TRBJ1-6; D not resolved. The CDR3 coding sequence is TGTGCCAGCAGTTTATCCGGGAATTCACCCCTCCACTTT. Protein product: CASSLSGNSPLHF.